A single sample gave rise to the 30 T cell receptor beta chains below, sequenced in a study of T-cell reconstitution after alpha-beta-depleted transplantation in children. Unique molecular identifiers were incorporated during preparation of the TCRbeta library. TCRdb reprocessed the PCR reads with MiXCR, giving one entry per CDR3 protein. The data show about 830,000 distinct CDR3 sequences, roughly 15% seen once. This specimen was PBMCs, mostly from graft donor cells, taken 360 days after TCRalphabeta/CD19-depleted stem cell transplant. These receptors were collected from a male patient between 5 and 17 years old who had a stem cell transplant for acute lymphoblastic leukemia, so the T cells may come from the graft donor.

In this sample, this clonotype turned up a few times. The V gene is TRBV7-9, the J gene TRBJ1-2; D is unresolved. Per the germline V gene, CDR1 is SEHNR and CDR2 is FQNEAQ (reference sequence). V lost 2 bases to trimming and J lost 4 bases, with 8 bases between them. The CDR3 length is 13 residues. Here the CDR3 reads CASSLQNSYGYTF. CDR3 DNA sequence: TGTGCCAGCAGCTTACAGAACTCCTATGGCTACACCTTC.

The chain is built from TRBV9 and TRBJ2-1, with 10 bases fitting TRBD2. V trimming: 1 base; J trimming: 6 bases; junction bases outside the gene matches: 4. Germline values: CDR1 SGDLS, CDR2 YYNGEE. The CDR3 length is 15 residues. CDR3 sequence reads: CASSVLEREGNEQFF. As DNA, the CDR3 is TGTGCCAGCAGCGTATTAGAGCGGGAGGGCAATGAGCAGTTCTTC.

The V call is TRBV5-1, the J call TRBJ2-1, with 14 bases that match TRBD2. The CDR3 covers 16 residues. Per germline, CDR1 SGHRS and CDR2 YFSETQ. The ends lost 4 bases at V and 9 bases at J; junction bases unmatched: 9. CDR3 in amino acids: CASSGRLAGGPGEQFF. For the CDR3, the DNA is TGCGCCAGCAGCGGTAGACTAGCGGGAGGGCCCGGTGAGCAGTTCTTC.

This clonotype was found many times. The chain employs TRBV5-1 and TRBJ2-1; 8 bases line up with TRBD2. Trimming took 1 base from V and 2 from J; bases not matched to a gene: 2. This CDR3 has 15 amino acids. CDR1 and CDR2 (germline): SGHRS, YFSETQ. For the CDR3, the DNA is TGCGCCAGCAGCTTGTTGCGGGGGGCCTACAATGAGCAGTTCTTC. This gives the protein CASSLLRGAYNEQFF.

This clonotype was counted only a few times. This chain joins TRBV7-2 and TRBJ2-7; tentatively, D is TRBD1 (6 bases). This CDR3 is built from 15 residues. V gave up 1 base and J gave up 3 bases, with 13 bases separating them. Germline V CDR1 and CDR2: SGHTA, FQGNSA. In nucleotides, the CDR3 is TGTGCCAGCAGCTTAGTATCGGGACAAAACTACGAGCAGTACTTC. Its protein product is CASSLVSGQNYEQYF.

V usage is TRBV20-1 and J usage is TRBJ2-5; 10 bases are a match to TRBD2. This CDR3 spans 15 amino acids. The germline V gene has CDR1 DFQATT and CDR2 SNEGSKA (reference sequence). J lost 4 bases, V lost 6 bases, and 11 bases had no gene match. The CDR3 spells CSAHPRLAGAETQYF. The CDR3 nucleotides read TGCAGTGCCCATCCCCGGCTAGCGGGAGCAGAGACCCAGTACTTC.

Comment on this clonotype: The junction departs from the called germline gene at one end, perhaps through a read error. The rearrangement joins TRBV12-3 or TRBV12-4 to TRBJ2-5; 12 bases fit TRBD2. The CDR3 is 17 residues long. The CDR3 DNA sequence: TGTGCCAGCAGTCTAGCGGGAGGGCCCTACTTCCAAGAGACCCAGTACTTC. Translation gives CASSLAGGPYFQETQYF.

This chain connects TRBV27 to TRBJ2-1; D remains unclear. CDR3 length: 15 residues. V shed 6 bases and J shed 4 bases, with 16 bases lying between them. The germline V gene encodes CDR1 MNHEY and CDR2 SMNVEV (reference sequence). DNA for the CDR3: TGTGCCAGCAGGGATCGATTGTCTTATTACAATGAGCAGTTCTTC. It yields the protein CASRDRLSYYNEQFF.

The chain joins TRBV2 to TRBJ1-1; D is uncertain. The V gene lost 8 bases and the J gene lost 0 bases, with 16 bases spanning the gap. This CDR3 is built from 15 residues. Per the germline V gene, CDR1 is SNHLY and CDR2 is FYNNEI. This chain's CDR3 is CASPVAGVMNTEAFF. In DNA, the CDR3 is TGTGCCAGCCCTGTGGCCGGGGTAATGAACACTGAAGCTTTCTTT.

V and J are TRBV6-5 and TRBJ2-7; 11 nucleotides agree with TRBD2. Per the germline V gene, CDR1 is MNHEY and CDR2 is SVGAGI. This CDR3 spans 15 amino acids. The V and J ends lost 4 bases and 4 bases, in that order; junction bases with no gene match: 6. For the CDR3, the DNA is TGTGCCAGCAGTTCCACTAGCGGGAGTACTTACGAGCAGTACTTC. As protein: CASSSTSGSTYEQYF.

The gene calls are TRBV13 and TRBJ2-1; 13 bases map to TRBD2. Trimming cost V 7 bases and J 7 bases; bases outside gene matches: 7. The CDR3 extends over 15 amino acids. CDR1 and CDR2 (germline): PRHDT, FYEKMQ (reference sequence). Written as DNA, the CDR3 is TGTGCCAGCAACTCGGGACTAGCGGGATTGAATGAGCAGTTCTTC. It is translated as CASNSGLAGLNEQFF.

This clonotype was counted a few times. This chain joins TRBV7-7 and TRBJ2-5, with TRBD2 matching 7 bases. This CDR3 spans 15 amino acids. With V trimmed by 5 bases and J by 2 bases, 8 bases remained unmatched. Germline V gene sequence: CDR1 SSHAT, CDR2 FNYEAQ (reference sequence). CDR3 sequence: CASSPWASGQETQYF. CDR3 in DNA: TGTGCCAGCAGCCCCTGGGCTAGCGGACAAGAGACCCAGTACTTC.

This clonotype has a handful of counts. The genes are TRBV4-1 and TRBJ2-2; TRBD2 might be the D (6 bases). V lost 2 bases and J 7 bases, leaving 17 bases between the germline ends. This CDR3 is 16 amino acids long. CDR1 is MGHRA, CDR2 YSYEKL, per germline. This CDR3 reads CASSQPWSGLGGELFF. CDR3 coding DNA: TGCGCCAGCAGCCAACCCTGGAGCGGGCTTGGCGGGGAGCTGTTTTTT.

Points on this clonotype: This may be a read error, as it is one base from a much larger clone. The chain employs TRBV5-1 and TRBJ2-3; D is undetermined. The germline V gene encodes CDR1 SGHRS and CDR2 YFSETQ. This CDR3 region has 13 residues. In DNA, the CDR3 is TGCGCCAGCAGCATTGGGTCTACAGATACGCAGTGTTTT. This codes for CASSIGSTDTQCF.

This chain uses TRBV12-5 with TRBJ2-7; the match to TRBD2 covers 11 bases. The V gene end was trimmed by 0 bases and the J gene end by 7 bases; junction bases not matched to a gene: 8. The CDR3 loop spans 16 amino acids. Germline-derived CDR1 and CDR2 are LGHNT and FRNRAP. The CDR3 sequence: CASGLVTSGRIVEQYF. The CDR3 coding sequence is TGTGCTAGTGGTTTGGTAACTAGCGGGAGAATTGTAGAGCAGTACTTC.

This clonotype was counted ten times or more. The genes are TRBV4-2 and TRBJ2-7; 10 positions agree with TRBD1. Trimming removed 3 bases from V and 2 bases from J; junction bases left unmatched: 10. Germline V gene lookup returns CDR1 LGHNA and CDR2 YNFKEQ. This CDR3 contains 17 residues. The CDR3 nucleotides are TGTGCCAGCAGCCATCCCCGGACAGGGGGAATCACCTACGAGCAGTACTTC. Amino acids: CASSHPRTGGITYEQYF.

In this sample, this clonotype turned up a few times. The rearrangement links TRBV12-3 or TRBV12-4 to TRBJ2-3, with TRBD2 as a possible D gene (6 bases). The CDR3 runs 15 residues. Trimming pared 2 bases from V and 0 bases from J, leaving 9 bases between. DNA for the CDR3: TGTGCCAGCAGTTTATACGGGAGCAGCACAGATACGCAGTATTTT. Protein product: CASSLYGSSTDTQYF.

The chain links TRBV5-1 to TRBJ2-3; 11 bases line up with TRBD2. In germline, CDR1 is SGHRS, CDR2 YFSETQ. The CDR3 runs to 15 residues. J was trimmed by 2 bases and V by 5 bases; bases with no gene match: 4. CDR3 region: CASRDSGRVTDTQYF. The CDR3 coding sequence is TGCGCCAGCAGGGATAGCGGGAGGGTCACAGATACGCAGTATTTT.

J is TRBJ2-6 and V is TRBV7-8; TRBD1 or TRBD2 may be the D gene (7 bases each). CDR3 length: 16 residues. The V gene's germline CDR1 is SGHVS and CDR2 FQNEAQ. V was clipped by 5 bases and J by 0 bases, with 11 bases between them. The CDR3 protein is CASSQGGSSGANVLTF. The CDR3 region has the DNA TGTGCCAGCAGCCAGGGGGGGTCCTCTGGGGCCAACGTCCTGACTTTC. Based on the CDR3 plus reference TRBV7-8 and TRBJ2-6, the full variable domain is GAGVSQSPRYKVAKRGQDVALRCDPISGHVSLFWYQQALGQGPEFLTYFQNEAQLDKSGLPSDRFFAERPEGSVSTLKIQRTQQEDSAVYLCASSQGGSSGANVLTFGAGSRLTVL.

In its sample, this clonotype was seen a few times. The chain has TRBV6-1 and TRBJ2-5; TRBD2 might be the D (6 bases). Looked up from germline, CDR1 is MNHNS and CDR2 is SASEGT. V lost 5 bases and J 1 base, leaving 14 bases between the germline ends. The CDR3 spans 15 residues. CDR3: CASSRAGRAQETQYF. The CDR3, as DNA: TGTGCCAGCAGTAGGGCGGGACGGGCCCAAGAGACCCAGTACTTC.

Only a few counts were recorded for this clonotype. V is TRBV7-9 and J is TRBJ2-1, with 10 bases that match TRBD2. The J segment lost 7 bases and the V segment lost 0 bases, leaving 3 bases of the junction unmatched. CDR3 length: 15 amino acids. Germline V gives CDR1 SEHNR, CDR2 FQNEAQ (reference sequence). CDR3 in amino acids: CASSLASGRMNEQFF. CDR3 sequence (DNA): TGTGCCAGCAGCTTAGCTAGCGGGAGGATGAATGAGCAGTTCTTC.

This clonotype was counted between two and nine times. This CDR3 reads CASSLGAGVDTQYF. For the CDR3, the DNA is TGTGCCAGCAGCTTGGGCGCGGGAGTAGATACGCAGTATTTT. The gene calls are TRBV5-5 and TRBJ2-3; 7 bases match TRBD2. The CDR3 covers 14 residues. With 0 bases clipped from V and 5 bases from J, the junction kept 3 bases outside the gene matches. Germline V gene sequence: CDR1 SGHKS, CDR2 YYEKEE (reference sequence). The full variable domain, rest sourced from reference TRBV5-5 and TRBJ2-3, is DAGVTQSPTHLIKTRGQQVTLRCSPISGHKSVSWYQQVLGQGPQFIFQYYEKEERGRGNFPDRFSARQFPNYSSELNVNALLLGDSALYLCASSLGAGVDTQYFGPGTRLTVL.

The chain employs TRBV20-1 and TRBJ1-6; unclear D gene. Trimming removed 0 bases at V and 17 bases at J, with 17 bases between. Germline CDR1 and CDR2: DFQATT and SNEGSKA (reference sequence). The CDR3 has 13 residues. CDR3 protein: CSARDQVHSRIHF. CDR3 nucleotide sequence: TGCAGTGCTAGAGATCAGGTGCACAGTAGAATCCACTTT.

This clonotype was picked up a small number of times. This chain links TRBV5-1 with TRBJ2-1; D possibly uses TRBD1 or TRBD2 (5 bases each). The ends were cut back, 6 bases at V and 9 bases at J, with 13 bases in the middle. This CDR3 region has 12 residues. In germline, CDR1 is SGHRS, CDR2 YFSETQ. This chain's CDR3 is CASNRGDGEQFF. In nucleotides, the CDR3 is TGCGCCAGCAACCGAGGGGACGGTGAGCAGTTCTTC.

The V and J genes are TRBV29-1 and TRBJ1-2; the D is unclear. This CDR3 spans 13 amino acids. The V gene lost 3 bases and the J gene lost 2 bases, with 10 bases spanning the gap. CDR1 and CDR2 from the germline V gene are SQVTM and ANQGSEA. The CDR3 region has the DNA TGCAGCGTTGACCTACGGGGAAACTATGGCTACACCTTC. The encoded protein is CSVDLRGNYGYTF.

The sample holds a few counts of this clonotype. This chain uses TRBV24-1 with TRBJ2-4, with a weak D call TRBD1 (6 bases). The germline V gene encodes CDR1 KGHDR and CDR2 SFDVKD. This CDR3 comprises 18 residues. V lost 5 bases to trimming and J lost 3 bases, with 22 bases between them. CDR3 sequence: CATSASRWGRGGKNIQYF. As DNA, the CDR3 is TGTGCCACCAGTGCCTCGAGGTGGGGGAGAGGGGGCAAAAACATTCAGTACTTC.

This clonotype was found a few times. V and J are TRBV4-1 and TRBJ2-7; D is uncertain. The ends were cut back, 4 bases at V and 5 bases at J, with 12 bases in the middle. This CDR3 comprises 13 residues. In germline, CDR1 is MGHRA, CDR2 YSYEKL. The CDR3 loop is CASSPPGGDEQYF. The CDR3 region has the DNA TGCGCCAGCAGCCCACCGGGCGGAGACGAGCAGTACTTC.

V and J are TRBV12-3 or TRBV12-4 and TRBJ1-6, with D perhaps TRBD1 (5 bases). The CDR3 spans 14 residues. Trimming took 3 bases from V and 10 from J, leaving 13 bases between them. The DNA for the CDR3 is TGTGCCAGCAGTTTGGGGGGGGTTAACTCACCCCTCCACTTT. Translated: CASSLGGVNSPLHF.

In this sample, this clonotype turned up many times. This chain connects TRBV5-6 to TRBJ1-1; D might be TRBD1 (6 bases). Germline V gene sequence: CDR1 SGHDT, CDR2 YYEEEE. The CDR3 length is 13 residues. Trimming left V 4 bases short and J 5 bases short, with 12 bases between. CDR3 coding DNA: TGTGCCAGCAGCCCTATCCAGGGGACTGAAGCTTTCTTT. This codes for CASSPIQGTEAFF. Full variable domain (rest looked up from reference TRBV5-6 and TRBJ1-1): DAGVTQSPTHLIKTRGQQVTLRCSPKSGHDTVSWYQQALGQGPQFIFQYYEEEERQRGNFPDRFSGHQFPNYSSELNVNALLLGDSALYLCASSPIQGTEAFFGQGTRLTVV.

This chain connects TRBV7-9 to TRBJ2-7, with D possibly called TRBD1 or TRBD2 (5 bases each). Trimming removed 5 bases from V and 6 bases from J, with 23 bases in between. This CDR3 spans 16 amino acids. The germline CDR1 and CDR2 sequences are SEHNR and FQNEAQ (reference sequence). The CDR3: CASSISAGTPACEQYF. CDR3 nucleotides: TGTGCCAGCAGCATCTCTGCCGGGACCCCTGCGTGCGAGCAGTACTTC.